This T cell receptor (beta chain) was found in a study of PD-1 blockade in mismatch repair-deficient tumors. Study at large: Patients had around 11 mismatch repair-deficient cancer types, all previously treated and progressing.

Only in-frame clones appear in the TCRdb table, and some are missing; sequencing was by immunoSEQ multiplex PCR. The repertoire holds roughly 45,000 clones, with over 60% as singletons. The CDR3 totals 15 residues. Per germline, CDR1 SGHAT and CDR2 FQNNGV. Trimming cost V 4 bases and J 4 bases, with 16 bases left between them. A note on this clone: Its antigen remains unknown.

Study-level results: Tumor-resident clones, often absent from pretreatment blood, expanded after pembrolizumab and then contracted.

PCR or immunohistochemistry showed mismatch repair deficiency in every enrolled patient. The chain joins TRBV11-2 to TRBJ1-1; D perhaps matches TRBD1 (6 bases). The source of this sequence is an adult with mismatch repair-deficient cancer. The material sequenced was PBMCs, taken before pembrolizumab treatment. This chain's CDR3 is CASSWGAGSGTEAFF. The CDR3 DNA is TGTGCCAGCAGCTGGGGGGCGGGGTCTGGCACTGAAGCTTTCTTT.